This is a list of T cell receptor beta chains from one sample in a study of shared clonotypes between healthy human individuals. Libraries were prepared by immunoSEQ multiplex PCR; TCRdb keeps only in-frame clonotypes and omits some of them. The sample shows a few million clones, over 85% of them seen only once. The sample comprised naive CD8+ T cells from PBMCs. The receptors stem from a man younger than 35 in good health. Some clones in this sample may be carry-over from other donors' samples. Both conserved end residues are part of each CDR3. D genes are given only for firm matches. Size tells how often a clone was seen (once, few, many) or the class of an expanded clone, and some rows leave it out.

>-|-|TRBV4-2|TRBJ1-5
TGTGCCAGCAGCCAGGGGGACGGCAATCAGCCCCAGCATTTT
CASSQGDGNQPQHF
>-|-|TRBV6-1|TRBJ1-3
TGTGCCAGCAGTGAATGGGTGGGGAACTCTGGAAACACCATATATTTT
CASSEWVGNSGNTIYF
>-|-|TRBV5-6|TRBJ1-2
TGTGCCAGCAGCTTGTTGGCCGCTTTTAACTATGGCTACACCTTC
CASSLLAAFNYGYTF
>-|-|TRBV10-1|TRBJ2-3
TGCGCCAGCCGTGATCCGTCCACAGATACGCAGTATTTT
CASRDPSTDTQYF
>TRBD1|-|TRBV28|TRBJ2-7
TGTGCCAGCAGCTCACATGCCTCCGGACAGGGTTCCTACGAGCAGTACTTC
CASSSHASGQGSYEQYF
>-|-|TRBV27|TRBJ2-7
TGTGCCAGCAGTTTAGGGTTAGCAGCTAGCTACGAGCAGTACTTC
CASSLGLAASYEQYF
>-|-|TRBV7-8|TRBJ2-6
TGTGCCAGCAGAAAACTCGGGGGGCGAGGGGCCAACGTCCTGACTTTC
CASRKLGGRGANVLTF
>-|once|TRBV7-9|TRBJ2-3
TGTGCCAGCAGCTCCTTAAAGTGGGAAGCGCAGTATTTT
CASSSLKWEAQYF
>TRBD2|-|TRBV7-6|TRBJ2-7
TGTGCCAGCAGCTTAGGGGTGCGGGAGGGGAGCTCCTACGAGCAGTACTTC
CASSLGVREGSSYEQYF
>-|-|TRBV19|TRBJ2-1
TGTGCCAGTAGTACGAAAAAAACCGCCTACAATGAGCAGTTCTTC
CASSTKKTAYNEQFF
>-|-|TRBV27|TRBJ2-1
TGTGCCAGCAGTCCTTCCTACGGGCCCCGTTCCCAAGCGCAGTTCTTC
CASSPSYGPRSQAQFF
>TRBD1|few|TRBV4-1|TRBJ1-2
TGCGCCAGCAGCGGCCCAGGATACAGGGGTGGCTACACCTTC
CASSGPGYRGGYTF
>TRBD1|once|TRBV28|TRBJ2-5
TGTGCCAGCAGTCCGAGGGACAGGGAAGTAGAGACCCAGTACTTC
CASSPRDREVETQYF
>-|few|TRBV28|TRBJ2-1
TGTGCCAGCAGCTCGACCGCGAGTGAGCAGTTCTTC
CASSSTASEQFF
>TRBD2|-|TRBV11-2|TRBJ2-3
TGTGCCAGCAGCTCCGGGACTAGCAAGTGGTCGGATACGCAGTATTTT
CASSSGTSKWSDTQYF
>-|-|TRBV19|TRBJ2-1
TGTGCCAGTAGTCGAGCGGGCTCGCGACCCTACAATGAGCAGTTCTTC
CASSRAGSRPYNEQFF
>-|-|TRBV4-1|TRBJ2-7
TGCGCCAGCAGCCAAGATCCGGGGGAACTGTACGAGCAGTACTTC
CASSQDPGELYEQYF
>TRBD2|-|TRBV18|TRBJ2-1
TGTGCCAGCTCACCTAGTAGCGGGAGTATCTACAATGAGCAGTTCTTC
CASSPSSGSIYNEQFF
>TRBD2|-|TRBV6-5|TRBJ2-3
TGTGCCAGCAGTTACTTGGACGGGAGGTCAGATACGCAGTATTTT
CASSYLDGRSDTQYF
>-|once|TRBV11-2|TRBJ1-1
TGTGCCAGCAGCTTGGATCGGTTTGAAGCTTTCTTT
CASSLDRFEAFF
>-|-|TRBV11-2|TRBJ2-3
TGTGCCAGCAGCCCCGGTTCGTTGACCACAGATACGCAGTATTTT
CASSPGSLTTDTQYF
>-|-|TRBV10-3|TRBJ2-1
TGTGCCATGACATCGGACAACTACAATGAGCAGTTCTTC
CAMTSDNYNEQFF
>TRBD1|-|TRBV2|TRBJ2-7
TGTGCCAGCAGTGAGACAGGGAGTAGTTTCGAGCAGTACTTC
CASSETGSSFEQYF
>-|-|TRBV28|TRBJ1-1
TGTGCCAGCAGTCCCCCAGGGTATGAAGCTTTCTTT
CASSPPGYEAFF
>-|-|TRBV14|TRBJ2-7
TGTGCCAGCAGCCTCCGCGAGGACGACGCCTACGAGCAGTACTTC
CASSLREDDAYEQYF
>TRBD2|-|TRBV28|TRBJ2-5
TGTGCCAGCAGCGGGACTAGCGGGAGGGTACAAGAGACCCAGTACTTC
CASSGTSGRVQETQYF
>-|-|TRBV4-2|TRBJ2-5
TGTGCCAGCAGCCAAAGGCGGGAAGAGACCCGGTACTTC
CASSQRREETRYF
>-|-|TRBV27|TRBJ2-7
TGTGCCAGCAGTTTTGGGGACCACGAGCAGTACTTC
CASSFGDHEQYF
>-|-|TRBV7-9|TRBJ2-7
TGTGCCAGCAGCTTTGGGGGCACCTACGAGCAGTACTTC
CASSFGGTYEQYF
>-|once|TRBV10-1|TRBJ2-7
TGCGCCAGCAGGAGCGACGAGGGGTACGAGCAGTACTTC
CASRSDEGYEQYF
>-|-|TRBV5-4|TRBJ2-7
TGTGCCAGCAGCTTGGCTCAGGGGGGATCCTACGAGCAGTACTTC
CASSLAQGGSYEQYF
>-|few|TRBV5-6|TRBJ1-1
TGTGCCAGCAGCACTCAGAACACTGAAGCTTTCTTT
CASSTQNTEAFF
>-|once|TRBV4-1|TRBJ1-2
TGCGCCAGCAGCCAAGATGAGGAAGCCAAAGTCTATGGCTACACCTTC
CASSQDEEAKVYGYTF
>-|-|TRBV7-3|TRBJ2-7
TGTGCCAGCAGCTCCCCCTCCCACACCCTCCGCTACGAGCAGTACTTC
CASSSPSHTLRYEQYF
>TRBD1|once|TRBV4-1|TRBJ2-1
TGCGCCAGCAGCCAAGGGAATAGACAGGGGGCCTATGAGCAGTTCTTC
CASSQGNRQGAYEQFF
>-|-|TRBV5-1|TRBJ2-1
TGCGCCAGCAGCTTGGCTGGCGAACCCTACAATGAGCAGTTCTTC
CASSLAGEPYNEQFF
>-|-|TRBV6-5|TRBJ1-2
TGTGCCAGCAGTTCCGTCGGGGTTGAGGGCTACACCTTC
CASSSVGVEGYTF
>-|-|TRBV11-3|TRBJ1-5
TGTGCCAGCAGCTCTTCCCAGGGACTGGGGTACAATCAGCCCCAGCATTTT
CASSSSQGLGYNQPQHF
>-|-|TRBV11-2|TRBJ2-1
TGTGCCAGCAGCTTATATAGGGGATCGGCGTCGATTGAGCAGTTCTTC
CASSLYRGSASIEQFF
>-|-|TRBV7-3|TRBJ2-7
TGTGCCAGCAGCTTAACTGGGAGCCACGAGCAGTACTTC
CASSLTGSHEQYF
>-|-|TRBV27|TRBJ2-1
TGTGCCAGCAGTTCAAACAGTTACAATGAGCAGTTCTTC
CASSSNSYNEQFF
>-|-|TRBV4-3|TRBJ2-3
TGCGCCAGCAGCCAATGGGCGGGGAACACAGATACGCAGTATTTT
CASSQWAGNTDTQYF
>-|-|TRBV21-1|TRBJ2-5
TGTGCCAGCAGCAAAGATACTAGCAGATTTAAAGAGACCCAGTACTTC
CASSKDTSRFKETQYF
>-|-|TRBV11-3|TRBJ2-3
TGTGCCAGCAGCTACGGGAGCTCAACAGATACGCAGTATTTT
CASSYGSSTDTQYF
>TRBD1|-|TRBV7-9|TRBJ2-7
TGTGCCAGCAGTTTGACCGGGACAGGGTTCGACGAGCAGTACTTC
CASSLTGTGFDEQYF